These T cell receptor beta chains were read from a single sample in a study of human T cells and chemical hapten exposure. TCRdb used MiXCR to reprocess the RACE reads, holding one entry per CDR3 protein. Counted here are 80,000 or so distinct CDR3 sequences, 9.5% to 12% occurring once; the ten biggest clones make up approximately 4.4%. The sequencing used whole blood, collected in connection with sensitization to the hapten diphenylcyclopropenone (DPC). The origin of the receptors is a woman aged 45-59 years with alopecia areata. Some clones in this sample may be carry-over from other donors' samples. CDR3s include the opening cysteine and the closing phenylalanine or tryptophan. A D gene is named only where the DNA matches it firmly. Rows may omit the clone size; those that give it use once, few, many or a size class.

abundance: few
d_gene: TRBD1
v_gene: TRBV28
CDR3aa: CASSNPLGQGDYGYTF

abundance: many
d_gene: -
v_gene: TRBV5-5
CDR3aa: CASSSQQGMGGNGYTF

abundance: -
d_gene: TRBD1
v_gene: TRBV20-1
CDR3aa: CSAIPDRAQYGYTF

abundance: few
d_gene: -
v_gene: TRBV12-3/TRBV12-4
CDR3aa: CASSLRGAYGYTF

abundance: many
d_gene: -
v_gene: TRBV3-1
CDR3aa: CASSQGQRGSYNEQFF

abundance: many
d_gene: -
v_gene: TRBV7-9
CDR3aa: CASSLTGTSNQPQHF

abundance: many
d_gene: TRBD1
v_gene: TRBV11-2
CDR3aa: CASRSGQREQYF

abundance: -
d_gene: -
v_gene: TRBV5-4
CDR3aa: CASSPQTAYGGYTF

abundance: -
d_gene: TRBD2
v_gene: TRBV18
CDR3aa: CASSLQWTSGSTDTQYF

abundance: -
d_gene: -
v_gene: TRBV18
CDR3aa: CASSRSSQETQYF

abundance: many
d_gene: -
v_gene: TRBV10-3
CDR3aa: CAISAEGSRSPLHF

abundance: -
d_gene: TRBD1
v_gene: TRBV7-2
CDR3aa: CASSLYWDRGRAGEQYF

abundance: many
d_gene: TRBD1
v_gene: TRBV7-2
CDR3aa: CASSLTDRTGEAFF

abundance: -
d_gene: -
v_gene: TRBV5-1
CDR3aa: CASSSQGWKDTQYF

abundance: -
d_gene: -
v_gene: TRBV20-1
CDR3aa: CSASRPSDYNEQFF

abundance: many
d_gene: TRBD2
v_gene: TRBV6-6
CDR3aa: CASFPASGGADTQYF

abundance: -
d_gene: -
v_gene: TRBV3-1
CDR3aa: CASSQGYGGNQPQHF

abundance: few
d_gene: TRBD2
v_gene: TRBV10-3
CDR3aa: CAISEIGSGGNEQFF

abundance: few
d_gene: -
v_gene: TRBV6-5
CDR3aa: CASSYTGNEQFF

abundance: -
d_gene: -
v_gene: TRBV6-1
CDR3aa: CASSITGPRGTGELFF

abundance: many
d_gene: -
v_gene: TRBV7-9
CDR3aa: CASSLAGYGNQPQHF

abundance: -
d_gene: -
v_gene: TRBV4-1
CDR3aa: CASSQGSSYNEQFF

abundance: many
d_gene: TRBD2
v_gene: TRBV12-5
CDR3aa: CASGLGRGWEQFF

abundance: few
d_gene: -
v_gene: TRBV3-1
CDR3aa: CASSPRTILEQFF

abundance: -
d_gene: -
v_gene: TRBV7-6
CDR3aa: CASSLDVQDSPTDTQYF

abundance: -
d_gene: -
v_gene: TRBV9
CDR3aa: CASSVRTGSNQPQHF

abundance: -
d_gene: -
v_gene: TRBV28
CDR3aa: CASSWTTRIVSNQPQHF

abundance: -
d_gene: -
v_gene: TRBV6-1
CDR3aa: CASSQGSSYEQYF

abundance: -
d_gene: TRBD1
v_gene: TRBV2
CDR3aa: CASIGLRGPNEAFF

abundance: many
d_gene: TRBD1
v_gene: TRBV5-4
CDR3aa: CASSIQGAGTDTQYF

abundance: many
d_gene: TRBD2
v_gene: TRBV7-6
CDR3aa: CASRGGLAGAGELFF

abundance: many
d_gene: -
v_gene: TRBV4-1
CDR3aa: CASSQVLDRGYTQYF

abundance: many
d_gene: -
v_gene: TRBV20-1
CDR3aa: CSAKLDSKKETQYF

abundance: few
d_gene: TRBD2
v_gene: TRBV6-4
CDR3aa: CASSDLAGEDTQYF

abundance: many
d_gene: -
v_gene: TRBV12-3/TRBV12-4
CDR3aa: CASRPVGGQETQYF

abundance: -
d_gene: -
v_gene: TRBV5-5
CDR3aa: CASSIGPIETQYF

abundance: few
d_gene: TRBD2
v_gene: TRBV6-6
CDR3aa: CASSYPRTSGDYNEQFF

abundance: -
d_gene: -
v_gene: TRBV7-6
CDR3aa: CASMERSWGTGELFF

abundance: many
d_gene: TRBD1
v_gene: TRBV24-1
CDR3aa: CATSRDRREETQYF

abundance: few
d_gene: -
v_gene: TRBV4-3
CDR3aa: CASSQVGSPLHF

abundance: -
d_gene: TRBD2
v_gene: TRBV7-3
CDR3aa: CASSPGLVNEQFF

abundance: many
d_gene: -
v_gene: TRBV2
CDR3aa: CASSDNWGTGAFF

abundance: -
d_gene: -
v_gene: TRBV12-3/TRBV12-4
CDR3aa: CASSFGPNYGYTF

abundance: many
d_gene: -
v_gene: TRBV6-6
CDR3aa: CASSYKGSGNQPQHF

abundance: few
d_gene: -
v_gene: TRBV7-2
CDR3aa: CASSLIQGSLRYF

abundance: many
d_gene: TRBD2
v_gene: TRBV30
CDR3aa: CAWSRLLAGVNHEQFF

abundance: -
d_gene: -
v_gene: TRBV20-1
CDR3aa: CSAPGFLRGRTDTQYF

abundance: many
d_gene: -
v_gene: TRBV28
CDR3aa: CASRFLSGEAFF

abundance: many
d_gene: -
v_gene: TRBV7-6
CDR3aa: CASSLNARSGNTIYF

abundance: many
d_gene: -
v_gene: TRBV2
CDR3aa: CASSELRANEQFF

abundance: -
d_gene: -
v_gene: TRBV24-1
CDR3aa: CATSAQTDTQYF

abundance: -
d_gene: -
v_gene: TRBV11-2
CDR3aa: CASSLVPDIKYQINEQFF

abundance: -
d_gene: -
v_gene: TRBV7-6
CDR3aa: CASSFTPWRTDTQYF